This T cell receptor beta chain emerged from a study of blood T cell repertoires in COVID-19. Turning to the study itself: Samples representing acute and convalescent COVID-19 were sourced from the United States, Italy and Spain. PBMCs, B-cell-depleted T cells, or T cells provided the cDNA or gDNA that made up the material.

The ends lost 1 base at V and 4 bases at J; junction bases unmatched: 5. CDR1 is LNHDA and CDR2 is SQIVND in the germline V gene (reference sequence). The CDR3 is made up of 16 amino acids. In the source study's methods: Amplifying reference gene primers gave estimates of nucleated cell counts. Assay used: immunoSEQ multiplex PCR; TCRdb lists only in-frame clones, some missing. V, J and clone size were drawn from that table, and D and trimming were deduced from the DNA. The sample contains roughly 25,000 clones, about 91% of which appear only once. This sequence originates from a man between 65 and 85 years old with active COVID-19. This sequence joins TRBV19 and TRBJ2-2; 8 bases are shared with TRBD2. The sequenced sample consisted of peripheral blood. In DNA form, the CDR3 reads TGTGCCAGTAGTATAGCCCTAGCGGGTGTCACCGGGGAGCTGTTTTTT. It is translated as CASSIALAGVTGELFF.